This T cell receptor (beta chain) was sequenced for a study of blood T cell repertoires in COVID-19. On the study more broadly: Sites in the United States, Italy and Spain provided acute and convalescent COVID-19 samples. Sources were T cells, B-cell-depleted T cells, or PBMCs; the material itself was cDNA or gDNA.

Germline CDR1 MNHEY, CDR2 SMNVEV (reference sequence). This CDR3 contains 16 residues. With V trimmed by 5 bases and J by 4 bases, 5 bases remained unmatched. Methods used by the authors: Amplified reference gene primers provided the basis for estimating nucleated cell counts. Clones were read by immunoSEQ multiplex PCR, and TCRdb kept only the in-frame ones, dropping some. D and trimming were read from the DNA, whereas the V and J calls and clone size are those reported in that table. This repertoire shows some 70,000 clones, approximately 80% found once; its top ten account for approximately 22%. Sequencing was carried out using peripheral blood. The clonotype was recovered from a woman aged 70-85 years with acute or convalescent COVID-19. J is TRBJ2-7 and V is TRBV27; TRBD2 aligns across 16 bases. The CDR3 DNA reads TGTGCCAGCAGTAGGGGACTAGCGGGAGGGCCGTACGAGCAGTACTTC. Encoded protein: CASSRGLAGGPYEQYF.